What follows are 5 T cell receptor beta chains derived from one specimen sequenced in a study of blood T cells in healthy people across ages. Combining a sample-barcoded 5' primer with a J-beta primer mix, a second PCR ran for roughly 7 to 12 cycles. TCRdb re-called the 5' RACE reads through MiXCR, storing one row per CDR3 protein. The data contain 1.5 million to 1.9 million distinct CDR3 sequences, approximately 43% of them singletons. Source material: blood. The receptor set was obtained from a woman under 30 in good health.

The genes are TRBV7-2 and TRBJ2-4; D is possibly TRBD2 (5 bases). This CDR3 spans 15 amino acids. Germline CDR1 SGHTA, CDR2 FQGNSA. V was pared by 6 bases and J by 13 bases, with 25 bases between. The CDR3 is CASRVAEDGLEEQYF. Here the CDR3 DNA reads TGTGCCAGCAGAGTCGCGGAGGACGGTCTGGAGGAGCAGTACTTC.

The chain links TRBV30 to TRBJ2-4; no firm D call. The CDR3 runs 14 residues. Trimming took off 5 bases at V and 0 bases at J, with 11 bases between the two ends. Germline CDR1 and CDR2: GTSNPN and SVGIG (reference sequence). For the CDR3, the DNA is TGTGCCTGGGAAAGCCCCATAGCCAAAAACATTCAGTACTTC. Translation: CAWESPIAKNIQYF.

This rearrangement joins TRBV7-3 to TRBJ2-3; the D is unclear. The CDR3 contains 14 residues. In germline, CDR1 is SGHTA, CDR2 FQGTGA. Trimming cost V 2 bases and J 2 bases, with 8 bases left between them. CDR3 bases: TGTGCCAGCAGCTTATACATCGACACAGATACGCAGTATTTT. As protein: CASSLYIDTDTQYF.

V gene TRBV2 combines with J gene TRBJ2-3; D is undetermined. Germline assignment: CDR1 SNHLY and CDR2 FYNNEI. V shed 8 bases and J shed 5 bases, with 14 bases lying between them. The CDR3 spans 13 residues. This CDR3 is CASSIISGDTQYF. CDR3 nucleotide sequence: TGTGCCAGCTCCATCATCTCCGGAGATACGCAGTATTTT.

This sequence joins TRBV9 and TRBJ2-7, with D possibly being TRBD2 (5 bases). CDR1 SGDLS and CDR2 YYNGEE come from the germline V gene. This CDR3 has 16 amino acids. Trimming removed 3 bases at V and 0 bases at J, with 16 bases between. DNA for the CDR3: TGTGCCAGCAGCGGGGGAGACACGATTTACTCCTACGAGCAGTACTTC. Encoded protein: CASSGGDTIYSYEQYF.